The 22 T cell receptor beta chains below were found in one sample sequenced in a study of T cell changes during pregnancy in multiple sclerosis. Profiled with immunoSEQ multiplex PCR; TCRdb holds only in-frame clones, not every one. The repertoire has about 50,000 clones, 90% of them found once; the top ten carry 4.5% to 5.5%. This specimen was peripheral blood, taken after pregnancy. The receptors stem from a female donor in good health, enrolled as a control in a pregnancy study.

The J gene is TRBJ2-2, the V gene TRBV5-6; 7 bases agree with TRBD1. This CDR3 has 15 amino acids. With 3 bases clipped from V and 7 bases from J, the junction kept 9 bases outside the gene matches. Per germline, CDR1 SGHDT and CDR2 YYEEEE. CDR3 sequence reads: CASSSLDRSDGELFF. The CDR3 DNA is TGTGCCAGCAGCTCGCTGGACAGGAGCGACGGGGAGCTGTTTTTT.

The gene calls are TRBV9 and TRBJ1-2, with TRBD1 matching 7 bases. The CDR3 is made up of 14 amino acids. J was trimmed by 7 bases and V by 0 bases; bases with no gene match: 6. Germline V gene sequence: CDR1 SGDLS, CDR2 YYNGEE. The CDR3 is CASSVGTGYFGYTF. The CDR3 DNA follows: TGTGCCAGCAGCGTAGGGACAGGTTATTTTGGCTACACCTTC.

DNA of the CDR3: TGCGCCAGCACCCCCGGGGGGGGTTTGGACTATGGCTACACCTTC. It yields the protein CASTPGGGLDYGYTF. The chain is built from TRBV5-1 and TRBJ1-2; a weak D match, TRBD1 (5 bases). Trimming stripped 6 bases from V and 3 bases from J, with 18 bases between. Germline V lookup: CDR1 SGHRS, CDR2 YFSETQ. CDR3 length: 15 amino acids. Together with reference TRBV5-1 and TRBJ1-2, the CDR3 gives the full variable domain: KAGVTQTPRYLIKTRGQQVTLSCSPISGHRSVSWYQQTPGQGLQFLFEYFSETQRNKGNFPGRFSGRQFSNSRSEMNVSTLELGDSALYLCASTPGGGLDYGYTFGSGTRLTVV.

The chain has TRBV28 and TRBJ2-5, with D possibly being TRBD2 (7 bases). The CDR3 runs to 12 residues. V was trimmed by 8 bases and J by 8 bases, leaving 15 bases between them. CDR1 is MDHEN and CDR2 is SYDVKM in the germline V gene. The CDR3, as DNA: TGTGCCAGCGGGGGGGCGTATGAAACCCAGTACTTC. This gives the protein CASGGAYETQYF.

The chain recombines TRBV6-1 with TRBJ1-1; TRBD1 might be the D (5 bases). V was cut by 7 bases and J by 6 bases, with 15 bases left in between. This CDR3 has 13 amino acids. The germline CDR1 and CDR2 sequences are MNHNS and SASEGT. This chain's CDR3 is CASNGGGYAEAFF. The CDR3 DNA reads as TGTGCCAGCAATGGGGGAGGTTACGCTGAAGCTTTCTTT.

The CDR3 sequence is CASSVGSNQPQHF. Here the CDR3 DNA reads TGTGCCAGCAGCGTCGGTAGCAATCAGCCCCAGCATTTT. The V call is TRBV6-5, the J call TRBJ1-5; D is ambiguous. V gave up 6 bases and J gave up 0 bases, with 6 bases separating them. CDR1 and CDR2 from the germline V gene are MNHEY and SVGAGI. This CDR3 has 13 amino acids.

The chain carries TRBV5-1 and TRBJ1-1; D is unclear. Deletions cut 1 base from V and 0 bases from J, with 7 bases between. The CDR3 is 14 amino acids. Germline V gives CDR1 SGHRS, CDR2 YFSETQ. Here the CDR3 reads CASSLQTMNTEAFF. The CDR3 DNA reads TGCGCCAGCAGCTTGCAGACTATGAACACTGAAGCTTTCTTT.

CDR3 region: CASSPVTGPGNEQFF. The CDR3 DNA reads as TGTGCCAGCTCACCTGTGACAGGGCCCGGCAATGAGCAGTTCTTC. The V and J genes are TRBV18 and TRBJ2-1, with TRBD1 matching over 7 bases. Germline trimming cut 3 bases from V and 6 bases from J; bases unmatched to any gene: 8. Germline V gene lookup returns CDR1 KGHSH and CDR2 LQKENI. The CDR3 extends over 15 amino acids.

The gene calls are TRBV7-6 and TRBJ1-6; maybe TRBD1 (6 bases). V shed 5 bases and J shed 7 bases, with 12 bases lying between them. The germline CDR1 and CDR2 sequences are SGHVS and FNYEAQ. The CDR3 runs to 14 residues. CDR3 coding DNA: TGTGCCAGCAGCATCGGGACACAGAATTCACCCCTCCACTTT. This translates into CASSIGTQNSPLHF.

The gene calls are TRBV10-3 and TRBJ1-5; a possible D gene is TRBD1 (5 bases). The germline V gene has CDR1 ENHRY and CDR2 SYGVKD. Trimming cost V 2 bases and J 5 bases, with 7 bases left between them. The CDR3 runs to 13 residues. CDR3 nucleotide sequence: TGTGCCATCAGTGAGGTGACAGATCAGCCCCAGCATTTT. It yields the protein CAISEVTDQPQHF.

This clone has a single count. The chain has TRBV6-1 and TRBJ1-2; 12 bases are shared with TRBD1. V lost 7 bases and J lost 4; bases outside the gene matches: 7. The CDR3 contains 15 residues. Germline-derived CDR1 and CDR2 are MNHNS and SASEGT. The CDR3 reads CASTLGQGAIYGYTF. DNA of the CDR3: TGTGCCAGCACCCTGGGACAGGGGGCGATCTATGGCTACACCTTC.

V is TRBV7-3 and J is TRBJ2-7; 8 bases agree with TRBD2. Per germline, CDR1 SGHTA and CDR2 FQGTGA. This CDR3 is built from 15 residues. V dropped 2 bases and J dropped 2; count of bases not matched to a gene: 5. CDR3 in amino acids: CASSLASGGPYEQYF. CDR3 in DNA: TGTGCCAGCAGCTTAGCCAGCGGGGGCCCCTACGAGCAGTACTTC.

The genes are TRBV7-3 and TRBJ1-6; weak D call: TRBD1 (6 bases). Deletions cut 5 bases from V and 0 bases from J, with 20 bases between. Germline V CDR1 and CDR2: SGHTA, FQGTGA. The CDR3 length is 19 residues. CDR3 amino acids: CASSPPGGPEPSYNSPLHF. Written as DNA, the CDR3 is TGTGCCAGCAGCCCGCCCGGGGGGCCCGAACCCTCCTATAATTCACCCCTCCACTTT.

V and J are TRBV9 and TRBJ2-6; a possible D gene is TRBD1 (6 bases). The V and J ends lost 0 bases and 1 base respectively, with 20 bases between them. This CDR3 is built from 20 residues. The germline CDR1 and CDR2 sequences are SGDLS and YYNGEE. CDR3 nucleotides: TGTGCCAGCAGCGTAGTCCCGACAGGACGAGTGCGGTCTGGGGCCAACGTCCTGACTTTC. Its protein is CASSVVPTGRVRSGANVLTF.

The chain employs TRBV7-9 and TRBJ2-1, with TRBD2 matching 13 bases. Germline-derived CDR1 and CDR2 are SEHNR and FQNEAQ (reference sequence). This CDR3 region has 16 residues. The ends lost 7 bases at V and 1 base at J; junction bases unmatched: 4. CDR3: CASKGLAGESYNEQFF. For the CDR3, the DNA is TGTGCCAGCAAAGGACTAGCGGGGGAATCCTACAATGAGCAGTTCTTC.

The genes are TRBV10-3 and TRBJ2-2; TRBD1 aligns across 9 bases. V was clipped by 5 bases and J by 0 bases; unmatched bases: 4. The CDR3 sequence is 16 residues long. Germline values: CDR1 ENHRY, CDR2 SYGVKD. CDR3 DNA sequence: TGTGCCATCAGTTTACAGGGGGCTGCGAACACCGGGGAGCTGTTTTTT. It specifies CAISLQGAANTGELFF.

This clone showed up just once. The chain combines TRBV9 with TRBJ1-3, with 7 bases that match TRBD1. The CDR3 is 16 residues long. After removal of 4 bases from V and 5 bases from J, the junction contained 12 bases not matched to a gene. Germline lookup yields CDR1 SGDLS and CDR2 YYNGEE. The CDR3 DNA reads as TGTGCCAGCAGCCCAAGCAGGGGGGTCGGGAGAAACACCATATATTTT. Translation: CASSPSRGVGRNTIYF.

The V call is TRBV7-9, the J call TRBJ1-5; weak D call: TRBD1 (6 bases). CDR1 and CDR2 (germline): SEHNR, FQNEAQ (reference sequence). The germline V and J ends were trimmed by 3 bases and 9 bases, with 9 bases remaining between them. This CDR3 is built from 12 residues. The CDR3 region has the DNA TGTGCCAGCAGCTTGAGGGGGGGGCCCCAGCATTTT. Its translation: CASSLRGGPQHF.

This chain joins TRBV5-6 and TRBJ2-2; 7 bases agree with TRBD1. V trimming: 0 bases; J trimming: 1 base; junction bases outside the gene matches: 0. Germline V gives CDR1 SGHDT, CDR2 YYEEEE. The CDR3 contains 15 residues. In DNA, the CDR3 is TGTGCCAGCAGCTTGGGGACAGGGAACACCGGGGAGCTGTTTTTT. Protein sequence: CASSLGTGNTGELFF. Full variable domain (outside the CDR3, taken from reference TRBV5-6 and TRBJ2-2): DAGVTQSPTHLIKTRGQQVTLRCSPKSGHDTVSWYQQALGQGPQFIFQYYEEEERQRGNFPDRFSGHQFPNYSSELNVNALLLGDSALYLCASSLGTGNTGELFFGEGSRLTVL.

The chain employs TRBV6-5 and TRBJ1-2; tentatively, D is TRBD1 (6 bases). CDR1 MNHEY and CDR2 SVGAGI come from the germline V gene. The CDR3 length is 14 residues. V shed 6 bases and J shed 4 bases, with 15 bases lying between them. The CDR3 protein is CASRTGRSSYGYTF. CDR3 coding DNA: TGTGCCAGCAGGACAGGACGGAGCTCCTATGGCTACACCTTC.

This chain links TRBV30 with TRBJ2-7, with 12 bases identical to TRBD2. The germline gives CDR1 GTSNPN, CDR2 SVGIG (reference sequence). The length of the CDR3 is 15 residues. J lost 6 bases, V lost 3 bases, and 9 bases had no gene match. The CDR3 region is CAWRPRLAGVSEQYF. The CDR3 region has the DNA TGTGCCTGGAGACCAAGACTAGCGGGAGTGAGCGAGCAGTACTTC.

The chain links TRBV11-2 to TRBJ2-5; TRBD1 matches at 10 bases. This CDR3 comprises 15 residues. V lost 5 bases and J lost 5; bases outside the gene matches: 8. Germline V gene data show CDR1 as SGHAT and CDR2 as FQNNGV. CDR3 region: CASSHDRGLEETQYF. CDR3 nucleotides: TGTGCCAGCAGCCACGACAGGGGGCTGGAGGAGACCCAGTACTTC.